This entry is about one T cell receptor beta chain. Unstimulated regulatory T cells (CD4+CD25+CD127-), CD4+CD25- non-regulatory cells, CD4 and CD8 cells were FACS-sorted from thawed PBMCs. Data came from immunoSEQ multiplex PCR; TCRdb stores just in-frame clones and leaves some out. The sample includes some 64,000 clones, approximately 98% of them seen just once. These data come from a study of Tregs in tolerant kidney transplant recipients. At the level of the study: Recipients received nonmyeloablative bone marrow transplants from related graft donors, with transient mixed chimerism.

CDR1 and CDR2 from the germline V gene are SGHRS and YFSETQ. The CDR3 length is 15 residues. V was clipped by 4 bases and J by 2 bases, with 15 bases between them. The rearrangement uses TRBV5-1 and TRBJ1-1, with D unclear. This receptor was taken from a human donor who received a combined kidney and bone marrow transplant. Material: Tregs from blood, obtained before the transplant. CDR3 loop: CASSPSFVLNTEAFF. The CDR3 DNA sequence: TGCGCCAGCAGCCCCTCTTTCGTCCTAAACACTGAAGCTTTCTTT.